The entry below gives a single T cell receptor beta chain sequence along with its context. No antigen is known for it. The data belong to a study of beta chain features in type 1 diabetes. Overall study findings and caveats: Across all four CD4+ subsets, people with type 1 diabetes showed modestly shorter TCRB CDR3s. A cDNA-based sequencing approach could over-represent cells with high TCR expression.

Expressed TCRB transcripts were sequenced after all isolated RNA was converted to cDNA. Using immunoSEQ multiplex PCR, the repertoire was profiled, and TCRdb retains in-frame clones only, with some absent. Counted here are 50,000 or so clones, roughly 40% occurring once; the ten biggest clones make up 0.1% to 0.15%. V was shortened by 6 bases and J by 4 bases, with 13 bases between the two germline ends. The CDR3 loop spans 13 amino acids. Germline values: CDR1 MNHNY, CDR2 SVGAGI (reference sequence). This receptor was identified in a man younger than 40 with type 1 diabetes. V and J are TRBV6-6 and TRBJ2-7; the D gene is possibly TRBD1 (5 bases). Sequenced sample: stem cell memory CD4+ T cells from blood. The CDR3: CASRADIKYEQYF. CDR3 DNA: TGTGCCAGCAGGGCGGACATTAAGTACGAGCAGTACTTC.